These T cell receptor beta chains were read from a single sample in a study of response to subunit inactivated influenza vaccine. TCRdb called the RT-PCR reads again in MiXCR, with one record for every CDR3 protein. Of more than 450,000 distinct CDR3 sequences in the sample, 10% to 15% were seen once. Sequencing was performed on PBMCs from blood, taken on the day of vaccination. The origin of the receptors is a man aged 50 to 59 who received an inactivated influenza vaccine. Each CDR3 is given with its conserved first and last residue. D genes are given only for firm matches.

V	D	J	CDR3
TRBV18	-	TRBJ2-1	CASSLGPGSDEQFF
TRBV7-9	TRBD1	TRBJ2-7	CASSLGFSGGLTVEQYF
TRBV7-2	-	TRBJ2-7	CASSLVQGSYEQYF
TRBV20-1	-	TRBJ1-1	CSARHGSTEAFF
TRBV12-3/TRBV12-4	-	TRBJ2-5	CASSFSGSLETQYF
TRBV29-1	TRBD1	TRBJ2-7	CSVAGTGASYEQYF
TRBV5-1	-	TRBJ1-1	CASSLVVGANTEAFF
TRBV20-1	TRBD2	TRBJ2-2	CSALAGGHTGELFF
TRBV7-9	-	TRBJ2-3	CASSLVQGKTDTQYF
TRBV20-1	-	TRBJ1-4	CSARGQGGEKLFF
TRBV29-1	TRBD2	TRBJ2-7	CSVAGTKSYEQYF
TRBV24-1	TRBD1	TRBJ2-5	CATSDLGQGLGETQYF
TRBV15	TRBD1	TRBJ2-3	CATSTPPDRATDTQYF
TRBV12-3/TRBV12-4	-	TRBJ2-7	CASSLVTLGYEQYF
TRBV3-1	-	TRBJ2-5	CASSQEAAAKGTQYF
TRBV12-3/TRBV12-4	-	TRBJ1-5	CASSSGTNQPQHF
TRBV6-2/TRBV6-3	-	TRBJ2-7	CASSEGGRAYEQYF
TRBV5-1	TRBD1	TRBJ2-3	CASSQGTGNTQYF
TRBV5-1	-	TRBJ2-2	CASSLRPEVELFF
TRBV4-3	TRBD1	TRBJ2-6	CASSHSGTAFSGANVLTF
TRBV20-1	-	TRBJ2-7	CSARGPGFYDQYF
TRBV6-1	TRBD2	TRBJ2-7	CASSRKREYIYEQYF
TRBV6-5	TRBD1	TRBJ2-3	CASSYGTGVVDTQYF
TRBV7-9	-	TRBJ2-3	CASSLLSRQTDTQYF
TRBV29-1	-	TRBJ2-4	CSVLRGWNNIQYF
TRBV5-1	-	TRBJ2-1	CASRQGWNEQFF
TRBV6-2/TRBV6-3	-	TRBJ2-7	CASSYSGPIYEQYF
TRBV6-1	TRBD2	TRBJ2-4	CASSATGTSVKNIQYF
TRBV29-1	TRBD2	TRBJ2-1	CSVGQRGALYNEQFF
TRBV4-2	TRBD2	TRBJ2-5	CASSREPLGLAGAQYF
TRBV30	-	TRBJ1-1	CAWTTGIFMNTEAFF
TRBV20-1	-	TRBJ2-3	CSARGQGDTDTQYF
TRBV28	-	TRBJ2-1	CASSSLSGRSSYNEQFF
TRBV5-1	TRBD2	TRBJ2-3	CASSQTSAGGRDTQYF
TRBV5-6	-	TRBJ2-1	CASSSTTGRSYNEQFF
TRBV21-1	-	TRBJ1-2	CASSKGRRGRYGYTF
TRBV24-1	TRBD2	TRBJ2-1	CATSDWSGGYNEQFF
TRBV24-1	-	TRBJ1-6	CATSGPTGPLHF
TRBV6-5	TRBD2	TRBJ2-5	CASSYSPAGYQETQYF
TRBV12-3/TRBV12-4	-	TRBJ2-1	CASRWRYNEQFF
TRBV10-1	-	TRBJ2-2	CASASVKLGELFF
TRBV3-1	-	TRBJ2-6	CASSQDLNSGANVLTF
TRBV5-1	TRBD1	TRBJ2-2	CASSSYTGTVRPGELFF
TRBV20-1	-	TRBJ2-5	CSARHGGETQYF
TRBV4-1	-	TRBJ2-3	CASSQQTRRTDTQYF
TRBV20-1	-	TRBJ2-7	CSATGQTYEQYF
TRBV6-6	-	TRBJ2-1	CASSMDHFDEQFF
TRBV28	-	TRBJ1-5	CASSFVANGNQPQHF
TRBV12-3/TRBV12-4	TRBD2	TRBJ2-1	CASSPALAVRNSYNEQFF
TRBV20-1	TRBD1	TRBJ1-1	CSAQTGGLTEAFF
TRBV25-1	-	TRBJ2-1	CASSELAGTYNEQFF
TRBV12-3/TRBV12-4	-	TRBJ1-3	CASRPGSQRNTIYF
TRBV5-1	TRBD2	TRBJ2-2	CASSFNSGGFENTGELFF